The source of this TCR beta chain is a study of blood T cell repertoires in COVID-19. Germline CDR1 and CDR2: MDHEN and SYDVKM. This CDR3 contains 13 residues. Germline trimming cut 6 bases from V and 4 bases from J; bases unmatched to any gene: 4. As handled by the study authors: Amplified reference gene primers provided the basis for estimating nucleated cell counts. Assay: immunoSEQ multiplex PCR; the TCRdb copy retains only in-frame clones and omits some. V, J and clone size are taken as reported in that table, and D and trimming were inferred from the DNA itself. Of about 180,000 clones in the sample, 85% to 90% are singletons; the top ten hold roughly 2.9%.

V is TRBV28 and J is TRBJ2-7; the match to TRBD2 covers 9 bases. Sequencing was done on a sample of peripheral blood. The clonotype comes from a woman between 25 and 40 years old with active or convalescent COVID-19. DNA of the CDR3: TGTGCCAGCAGAGCGGGAGGCCGTTACGAGCAGTACTTC. Residues: CASRAGGRYEQYF. The full variable domain, rest sourced from reference TRBV28 and TRBJ2-7, is DVKVTQSSRYLVKRTGEKVFLECVQDMDHENMFWYRQDPGLGLRLIYFSYDVKMKEKGDIPEGYSVSREKKERFSLILESASTNQTSMYLCASRAGGRYEQYFGPGTRLTVT.